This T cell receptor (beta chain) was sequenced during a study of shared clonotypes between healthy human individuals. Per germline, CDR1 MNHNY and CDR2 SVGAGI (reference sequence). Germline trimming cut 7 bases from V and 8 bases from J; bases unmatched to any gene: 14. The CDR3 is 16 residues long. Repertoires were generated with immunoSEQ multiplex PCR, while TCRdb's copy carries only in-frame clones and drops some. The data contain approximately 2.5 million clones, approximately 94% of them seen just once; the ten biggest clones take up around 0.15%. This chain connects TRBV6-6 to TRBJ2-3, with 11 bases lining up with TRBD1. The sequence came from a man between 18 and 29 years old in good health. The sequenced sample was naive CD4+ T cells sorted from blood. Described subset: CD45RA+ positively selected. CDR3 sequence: CASTPSGTGGQGTQYF. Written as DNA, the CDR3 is TGTGCCAGCACCCCCTCCGGGACAGGGGGGCAGGGTACGCAGTATTTT.